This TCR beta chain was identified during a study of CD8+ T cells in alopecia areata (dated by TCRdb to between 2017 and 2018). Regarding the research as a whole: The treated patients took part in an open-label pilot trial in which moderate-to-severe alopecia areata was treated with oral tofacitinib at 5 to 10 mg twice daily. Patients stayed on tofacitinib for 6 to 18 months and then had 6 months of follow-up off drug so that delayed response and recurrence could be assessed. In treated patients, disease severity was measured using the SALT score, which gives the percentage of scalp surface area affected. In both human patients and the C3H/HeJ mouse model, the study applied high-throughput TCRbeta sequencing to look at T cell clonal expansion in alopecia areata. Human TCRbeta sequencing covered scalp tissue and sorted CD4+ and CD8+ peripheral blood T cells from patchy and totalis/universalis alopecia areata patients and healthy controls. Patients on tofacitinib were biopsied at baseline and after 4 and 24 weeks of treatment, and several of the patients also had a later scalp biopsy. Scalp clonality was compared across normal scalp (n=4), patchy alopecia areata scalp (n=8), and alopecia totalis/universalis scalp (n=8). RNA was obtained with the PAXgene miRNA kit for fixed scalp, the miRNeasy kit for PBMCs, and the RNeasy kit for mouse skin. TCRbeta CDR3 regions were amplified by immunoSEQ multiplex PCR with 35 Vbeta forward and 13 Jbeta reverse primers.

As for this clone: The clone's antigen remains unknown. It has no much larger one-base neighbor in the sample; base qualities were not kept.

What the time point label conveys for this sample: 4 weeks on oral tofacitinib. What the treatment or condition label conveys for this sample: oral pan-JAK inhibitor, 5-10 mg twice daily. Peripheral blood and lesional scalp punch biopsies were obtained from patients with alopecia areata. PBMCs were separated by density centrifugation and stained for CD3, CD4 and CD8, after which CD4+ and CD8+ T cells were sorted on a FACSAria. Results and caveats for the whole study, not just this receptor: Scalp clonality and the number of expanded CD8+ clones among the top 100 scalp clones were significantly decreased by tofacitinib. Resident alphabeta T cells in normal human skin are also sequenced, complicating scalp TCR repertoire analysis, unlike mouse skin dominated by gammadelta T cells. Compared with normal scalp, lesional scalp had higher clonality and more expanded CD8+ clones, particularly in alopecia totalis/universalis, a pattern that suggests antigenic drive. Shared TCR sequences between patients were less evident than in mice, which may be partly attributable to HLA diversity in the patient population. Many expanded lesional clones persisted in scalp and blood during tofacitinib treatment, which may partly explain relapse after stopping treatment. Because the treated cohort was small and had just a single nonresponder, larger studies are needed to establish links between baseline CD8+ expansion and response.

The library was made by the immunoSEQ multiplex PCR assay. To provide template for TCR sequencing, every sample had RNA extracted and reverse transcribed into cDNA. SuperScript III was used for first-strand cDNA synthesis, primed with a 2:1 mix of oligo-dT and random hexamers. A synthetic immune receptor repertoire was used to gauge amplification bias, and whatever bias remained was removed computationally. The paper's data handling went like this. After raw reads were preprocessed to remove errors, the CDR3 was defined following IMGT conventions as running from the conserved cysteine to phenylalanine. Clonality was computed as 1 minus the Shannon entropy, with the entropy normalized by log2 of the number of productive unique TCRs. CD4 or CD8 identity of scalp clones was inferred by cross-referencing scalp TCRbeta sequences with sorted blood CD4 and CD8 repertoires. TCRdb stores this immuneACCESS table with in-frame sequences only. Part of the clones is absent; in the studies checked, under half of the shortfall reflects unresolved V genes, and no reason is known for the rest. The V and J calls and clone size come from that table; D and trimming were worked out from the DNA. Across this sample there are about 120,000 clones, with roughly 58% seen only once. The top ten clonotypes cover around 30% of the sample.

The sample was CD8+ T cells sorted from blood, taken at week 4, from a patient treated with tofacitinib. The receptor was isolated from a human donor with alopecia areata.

The DNA sequence is as follows: TGTGCCAGTGAACCCCACGATGCCGATGGCTACACCTTC. Translated, this is CASEPHDADGYTF. In this chain, TRBV19 is recombined with TRBJ1-2, with the D gene too uncertain to name. Spanning cysteine to phenylalanine, the CDR3 consists of 13 amino acids. Left in the record is the CDR3 DNA by itself, 39 bases read in frame from the first base. CDR1 and CDR2 were assigned from the germline V gene (reference sequence) as LNHDA and SQIVND. Relative to germline, V is 8 bases shorter and J is 6 bases shorter, with 16 bases between their ends.